The entry below gives a single TCR beta chain sequence along with its context. The sample comes from a study of cytomegalovirus exposure and HLA in healthy donors. Measured with immunoSEQ multiplex PCR; TCRdb has only the in-frame clones, and not every one. The sample contains 50,000 to 70,000 clones, 90% to 95% of which appear only once. This CDR3 is 15 amino acids long. The germline V gene encodes CDR1 MNHEY and CDR2 SVGAGI. Trimming took 6 bases from V and 0 from J; bases not matched to a gene: 8. The receptor was derived from a woman between 18 and 30 years old in good health and CMV-seropositive. The sequencing input was PBMCs. The gene calls are TRBV6-5 and TRBJ2-7; TRBD1 matches 7 bases. CDR3 residues: CASSRAPGGSYEQYF. DNA for the CDR3: TGTGCCAGCAGCCGAGCGCCAGGGGGCTCCTACGAGCAGTACTTC.